The next 31 T cell receptor beta chains were all read from a single sample in a study of T cells in Graves' hyperthyroidism and ophthalmopathy. TCR beta CDR3 region amplification was performed from RNA transcripts. HTBI primers were the set used in a first-round RT-PCR of the TCR CDR3. Each CDR3 protein is one row after TCRdb ran MiXCR on the multiplex PCR reads. The sample consists of hundreds of thousands of distinct CDR3 sequences, roughly 46% of them appearing once. Sequenced sample: peripheral blood or thyroid tissue (not recorded which). The receptor set was obtained from a woman between 18 and 29 years old with Graves' hyperthyroidism.

This clonotype was observed a single time. The junction departs from germline at one end; a sequencing error may be responsible. The chain couples TRBV20-1 to TRBJ2-5; 10 bases line up with TRBD1. The CDR3 has 12 amino acids. Germline CDR1 and CDR2: DFQATT and SNEGSKA (reference sequence). DNA of the CDR3: TGCAGTGCTAGGGGACAGGGGATAACCCAGCACTTC. Translating it yields CSARGQGITQHF.

The rearrangement uses TRBV5-4 and TRBJ2-7; 12 bases map to TRBD1. The ends lost 6 bases at V and 5 bases at J; junction bases unmatched: 15. Per germline, CDR1 SGHNT and CDR2 YYREEE (reference sequence). The CDR3 extends over 17 amino acids. CDR3 coding DNA: TGTGCCAGCACCCCCTCGGATAAGGGACAGGGGGCCAACGAGCAGTACTTC. Translating gives CASTPSDKGQGANEQYF. The full variable domain, with the rest looked up from reference TRBV5-4 and TRBJ2-7, is ETGVTQSPTHLIKTRGQQVTLRCSSQSGHNTVSWYQQALGQGPQFIFQYYREEENGRGNFPPRFSGLQFPNYSSELNVNALELDDSALYLCASTPSDKGQGANEQYFGPGTRLTVT.

The chain employs TRBV7-2 and TRBJ1-3; 7 nucleotides agree with TRBD1. The V gene end was trimmed by 1 base and the J gene end by 4 bases; junction bases not matched to a gene: 4. The CDR3 totals 15 residues. CDR1 and CDR2 (germline): SGHTA, FQGNSA. The CDR3 DNA reads as TGTGCCAGCAGCTTAGAAGGGACAGCCGGAAACACCATATATTTT. Its protein is CASSLEGTAGNTIYF. Looking up the rest from reference TRBV7-2 and TRBJ1-3 gives the full variable domain: GAGVSQSPSNKVTEKGKDVELRCDPISGHTALYWYRQSLGQGLEFLIYFQGNSAPDKSGLPSDRFSAERTGGSVSTLTIQRTQQEDSAVYLCASSLEGTAGNTIYFGEGSWLTVV.

This clonotype was observed a few times. The chain has TRBV2 and TRBJ2-7; 7 bases map to TRBD2. The CDR3 spans 14 residues. Germline CDR1 is SNHLY and CDR2 is FYNNEI. Germline trimming cut 11 bases from V and 0 bases from J; bases unmatched to any gene: 10. The CDR3 nucleotides are TGTGCCTGCGGACCAGGCGGGAGCTCCTACGAGCAGTACTTC. Its translation is CACGPGGSSYEQYF.

A word on this clonotype: The conserved phenylalanine or tryptophan is not found at the CDR3 terminus, so this likely reflects a read error. Because the CDR3's place on the DNA is in doubt, the DNA is left out and the CDR3 is given as listed by TCRdb. This chain uses TRBV6-1 with TRBJ2-6; TRBD2 was called by the table and not checked on the DNA. 8 amino acids form the CDR3, both terminal residues included. CDR1 and CDR2 (germline): MNHNS, SASEGT. The chain's CDR3 is CASRPTTS.

The rearrangement links TRBV29-1 to TRBJ1-3; TRBD1 matches 7 bases. The CDR3 is made up of 12 amino acids. Germline assignment: CDR1 SQVTM and CDR2 ANQGSEA. CDR3 residues: CSWDSSGNTIYF. In DNA, the CDR3 is TGCAGTTGGGACAGCTCTGGAAACACCATATATTTT.

This clonotype was observed a few times. The V and J genes are TRBV5-4 and TRBJ1-1; no clear D. This CDR3 has 13 amino acids. Germline-derived CDR1 and CDR2 are SGHNT and YYREEE (reference sequence). The V end was cut by 2 bases, the J end by 5 bases, with 10 bases between. DNA for the CDR3: TGTGCCAGCAGCTTAGAGACGGATACTGAAGCTTTCTTT. Protein: CASSLETDTEAFF.

There are many counts of this clonotype. V is TRBV19 and J is TRBJ2-7; D remains ambiguous. Germline CDR1 reads LNHDA; CDR2 reads SQIVND (reference sequence). The CDR3 consists of 14 residues. V shed 4 bases and J shed 1 base, with 11 bases lying between them. The CDR3 sequence is CASSTGRLSYEQYF. CDR3 bases: TGTGCCAGTAGTACGGGCCGACTGTCCTACGAGCAGTACTTC.

This clonotype has a count of ten or more. The chain joins TRBV24-1 to TRBJ2-2; 8 bases line up with TRBD1. The CDR3 has 15 residues. Germline V CDR1 and CDR2: KGHDR, SFDVKD. V trimming: 9 bases; J trimming: 4 bases; junction bases outside the gene matches: 9. CDR3 bases: TGTGCCACCCGCTCATCAGGACAGGGCACCGGGGAGCTGTTTTTT. Its translation: CATRSSGQGTGELFF.

The chain links TRBV29-1 to TRBJ2-5, with 9 bases aligning to TRBD1. V was clipped by 7 bases and J by 7 bases; unmatched bases: 10. CDR3 length: 13 residues. Germline V CDR1 and CDR2: SQVTM, ANQGSEA. In DNA form, the CDR3 reads TGCAGCGGAGGACAGGGGAGTGGAGTGACCCAGTACTTC. Amino acids: CSGGQGSGVTQYF.

This sequence joins TRBV10-3 and TRBJ1-5, with D possibly being TRBD1 (5 bases). From germline, CDR1 is ENHRY and CDR2 SYGVKD. Between the trimmed V and J ends, which lost 4 bases and 12 bases, there was a span of 10 bases. CDR3 length: 11 residues. The CDR3 DNA is TGTGCCATCAGTGGGGGGAGGGACCAGCATTTT. Translating it yields CAISGGRDQHF.

This clonotype has at least ten counts. The rearrangement uses TRBV25-1 and TRBJ1-2, with D unclear. This CDR3 comprises 14 residues. Germline V lookup: CDR1 MGHDK, CDR2 SYGVNS. V gave up 4 bases and J gave up 4 bases, with 13 bases separating them. This CDR3 is CASSVNNPTYGYTF. The CDR3 region has the DNA TGTGCCAGCAGTGTCAACAATCCGACCTATGGCTACACCTTC.

Only a few counts were recorded for this clonotype. Sequence at one end of the junction differs from germline and may be a read error. J is TRBJ1-6 and V is TRBV7-6; the D is unclear. The CDR3 runs to 15 residues. Germline V gives CDR1 SGHVS, CDR2 FNYEAQ. CDR3 bases: TGCGCCAGCAGCTTAAGATCAGTTTATAATTCACCCCTCCACTTT. This sequence encodes CASSLRSVYNSPLHF. The whole variable domain, filled in from reference TRBV7-6 and TRBJ1-6, reads GAGVSQSPRYKVTKRGQDVALRCDPISGHVSLYWYRQALGQGPEFLTYFNYEAQQDKSGLPNDRFSAERPEGSISTLTIQRTEQRDSAMYRCASSLRSVYNSPLHFGNGTRLTVT.

The chain has TRBV29-1 and TRBJ2-7; the D gene is possibly TRBD2 (6 bases). V gave up 4 bases and J gave up 1 base, with 14 bases separating them. This CDR3 spans 14 amino acids. CDR1 SQVTM and CDR2 ANQGSEA come from the germline V gene. CDR3 amino acids: CSVVLEGRSYEQYF. CDR3 bases: TGCAGCGTTGTCTTGGAAGGGAGGTCCTACGAGCAGTACTTC.

This clonotype was seen a few times. The rearrangement joins TRBV2 to TRBJ1-1; tentatively, D is TRBD1 (5 bases). The length of the CDR3 is 13 residues. Germline V CDR1 and CDR2: SNHLY, FYNNEI. V lost 6 bases and J 5 bases, leaving 13 bases between the germline ends. The CDR3 sequence is CASSGGWGTEAFF. Here the CDR3 DNA reads TGTGCCAGCAGCGGGGGGTGGGGAACTGAAGCTTTCTTT.

The chain recombines TRBV7-2 with TRBJ1-2; D gene unclear. The CDR3 length is 14 residues. Trimming left V 8 bases short and J 8 bases short, with 21 bases between. CDR1 and CDR2 (germline): SGHTA, FQGNSA. CDR3 nucleotide sequence: TGTGCCAGCTCAGCCCAAATGCCCACTGGCGGCTACACCTTC. Protein sequence: CASSAQMPTGGYTF.

The chain has TRBV6-1 and TRBJ2-7; 8 bases are a match to TRBD1. In germline, CDR1 is MNHNS, CDR2 SASEGT. The trim removed 6 bases at V and 1 base at J, leaving 5 bases unmatched. The CDR3 extends over 14 amino acids. CDR3 in amino acids: CASSQTGESYEQYF. The CDR3 DNA reads TGTGCCAGCAGCCAGACAGGGGAATCCTACGAGCAGTACTTC.

About this clonotype: The germline gene is not matched at one end of the junction; a read error may be the cause. The chain has TRBV11-2 and TRBJ1-1, with D unclear. CDR1 SGHAT and CDR2 FQNNGV come from the germline V gene. This CDR3 spans 13 amino acids. The CDR3 coding sequence is TGCGCCAGCAGCCAAGCCCAAAGGTCTGAAGCTTTCTTT. This codes for CASSQAQRSEAFF.

The genes are TRBV24-1 and TRBJ2-5; 9 nucleotides line up with TRBD2. The CDR3 has 16 amino acids. V gave up 2 bases and J gave up 7 bases; unmatched junction bases: 10. Per the germline V gene, CDR1 is KGHDR and CDR2 is SFDVKD. In DNA, the CDR3 is TGTGCCACCAGTGATTACCACCCGACTAGCGGCCGGACCCAGTACTTC. It codes for CATSDYHPTSGRTQYF.

The V gene is TRBV7-2, the J gene TRBJ1-2, with 9 bases matching TRBD1. V lost 1 base and J lost 8; bases outside the gene matches: 8. This CDR3 is 15 amino acids long. CDR1 is SGHTA, CDR2 FQGNSA, per germline. CDR3 loop: CASSLGYGTGPGYTF. The CDR3 DNA reads TGTGCCAGCAGCTTAGGATACGGGACAGGGCCCGGCTACACCTTC. The whole variable domain, filled in from reference TRBV7-2 and TRBJ1-2, reads GAGVSQSPSNKVTEKGKDVELRCDPISGHTALYWYRQSLGQGLEFLIYFQGNSAPDKSGLPSDRFSAERTGGSVSTLTIQRTQQEDSAVYLCASSLGYGTGPGYTFGSGTRLTVV.

The CDR3 DNA sequence: TGCGCCAGCAGCCAAGGATCGGCTGCTAGCTCCTACGAGCAGTACTTC. Amino acid sequence: CASSQGSAASSYEQYF. This sequence joins TRBV4-1 and TRBJ2-7; no definite D call. CDR3 size: 16 residues. Germline CDR1 and CDR2: MGHRA and YSYEKL. V shed 1 base and J shed 0 bases, with 13 bases lying between them.

The rearrangement uses TRBV7-9 and TRBJ2-7; 8 bases are a match to TRBD2. Germline CDR1 and CDR2: SEHNR and FQNEAQ (reference sequence). The CDR3 covers 14 residues. The V segment lost 6 bases and the J segment 4 bases; nucleotides outside the gene matches: 8. The CDR3 reads CASSLLSGIYEQYF. CDR3 sequence (DNA): TGTGCCAGCAGTTTGCTTAGCGGGATTTACGAGCAGTACTTC.

This clonotype was observed a few times. This sequence joins TRBV20-1 and TRBJ2-5, with 7 bases fitting TRBD2. CDR1 DFQATT and CDR2 SNEGSKA come from the germline V gene (reference sequence). The CDR3 spans 14 residues. V gave up 1 base and J gave up 3 bases; unmatched junction bases: 5. The CDR3 DNA reads TGCAGTGCTAGAGTGGGCGGGAGTAAAGAGACCCAGTACTTC. This codes for CSARVGGSKETQYF.

This clonotype was seen a few times. This chain links TRBV7-8 with TRBJ2-7; weak D call: TRBD2 (5 bases). This CDR3 is built from 12 residues. Germline V lookup: CDR1 SGHVS, CDR2 FQNEAQ. The V gene lost 3 bases and the J gene lost 6 bases, with 9 bases spanning the gap. DNA of the CDR3: TGTGCCAGCAGCTTTATTCTAGCCGAGCAGTACTTC. It translates to CASSFILAEQYF.

The V and J genes are TRBV7-9 and TRBJ2-7; 11 positions agree with TRBD2. Per the germline V gene, CDR1 is SEHNR and CDR2 is FQNEAQ (reference sequence). The CDR3 is made up of 15 amino acids. Trimming removed 5 bases from V and 7 bases from J; junction bases left unmatched: 10. CDR3 residues: CASSLLAGDLGEQYF. The DNA for the CDR3 is TGTGCCAGCAGCCTACTAGCGGGAGACTTGGGGGAGCAGTACTTC.

This clonotype was seen only a few times. One base away lies a much larger clone, so this may be a sequencing read error. The J gene is TRBJ1-2, the V gene TRBV2, with D perhaps TRBD1 (5 bases). The V end lost 6 bases, the J end lost 0 bases, and 11 bases lay between the germline ends. The germline gives CDR1 SNHLY, CDR2 FYNNEI. CDR3 size: 14 residues. In DNA form, the CDR3 reads TGTGCCAGCAGCGCTGCAGGGACTAACTATGGCTACACCTTC. Translating gives CASSAAGTNYGYTF.

This clonotype was counted a few times. The chain employs TRBV9 and TRBJ2-5; D unresolved. The V end was cut by 4 bases, the J end by 0 bases, with 13 bases between. CDR1 SGDLS and CDR2 YYNGEE come from the germline V gene. The CDR3 sequence is 15 residues long. The CDR3 region is CASSSIGPDQETQYF. CDR3 coding DNA: TGTGCCAGCAGCTCTATAGGACCGGACCAAGAGACCCAGTACTTC.

This clonotype was seen ten or more times. V usage is TRBV7-2 and J usage is TRBJ2-5, with D possibly being TRBD1 (6 bases). The CDR3 totals 13 residues. Looked up from germline, CDR1 is SGHTA and CDR2 is FQGNSA. Trimming removed 5 bases at V and 7 bases at J, with 14 bases between. As DNA, the CDR3 is TGTGCCAGCAGCCAAACAGGGATCGGGACCCAGTACTTC. Protein: CASSQTGIGTQYF.

The V and J genes are TRBV20-1 and TRBJ2-3; D is possibly TRBD2 (6 bases). Between the trimmed V and J ends, which lost 3 bases and 0 bases, there was a span of 7 bases. This CDR3 comprises 13 residues. Per the germline V gene, CDR1 is DFQATT and CDR2 is SNEGSKA (reference sequence). CDR3 coding DNA: TGCAGTGCTAGGAGCGGGAGCACAGATACGCAGTATTTT. It is translated as CSARSGSTDTQYF.

This clonotype was seen ten or more times. The chain links TRBV12-3 or TRBV12-4 to TRBJ1-2; possible D gene TRBD1, 6 bases. The CDR3 consists of 14 residues. V shed 7 bases and J shed 2 bases, with 14 bases lying between them. Here the CDR3 reads CASTSPGGNYGYTF. CDR3 nucleotides: TGTGCCAGCACTTCCCCGGGGGGCAACTATGGCTACACCTTC.

This clonotype was picked up one time. A much larger clonotype is one base distant, so this may be a read error. The CDR3 end shows no conserved phenylalanine or tryptophan, and so a read error is likely. The V and J genes are TRBV9 and TRBJ1-1, with D perhaps matching TRBD1 (5 bases). CDR3 length: 13 amino acids. Trimming took off 4 bases at V and 1 base at J, with 8 bases between the two ends. CDR1 and CDR2 (germline): SGDLS, YYNGEE. The DNA of the CDR3 is TGTGCCAGCAGCCAAGGACAGAACACTGAAGCTTTCCTT. It yields the protein CASSQGQNTEAFL.